A single sample is the source of the 32 T cell receptor beta chains below, sequenced in a study of blood T cell repertoires in COVID-19. Clones were sequenced by immunoSEQ multiplex PCR, and TCRdb holds only the in-frame ones, with some missing. This table has 300,000 to 350,000 clones, about nine tenths appearing once. The sequencing sample was made of peripheral blood. The receptors derive from a woman in her 50s with COVID-19, enrolled during active disease.

The count of this clone is one. This chain joins TRBV24-1 and TRBJ2-3, with 7 bases lining up with TRBD2. This CDR3 comprises 16 residues. J gave up 2 bases and V 4 bases, and 8 bases lay outside the gene matches. Germline-derived CDR1 and CDR2 are KGHDR and SFDVKD. The CDR3 here is CATSDLREGTTDTQYF. The CDR3 DNA follows: TGTGCCACCAGTGACCTCAGGGAGGGGACCACAGATACGCAGTATTTT.

This chain connects TRBV11-2 to TRBJ1-1, with D perhaps TRBD1 (5 bases). With 4 bases removed from V and 0 bases from J, the gap between germline ends came to 12 bases. The CDR3 runs 15 residues. Per the germline V gene, CDR1 is SGHAT and CDR2 is FQNNGV. The CDR3 loop reads CASSSNAGLNTEAFF. DNA of the CDR3: TGTGCCAGCAGCTCCAATGCAGGGTTGAACACTGAAGCTTTCTTT.

V and J are TRBV4-1 and TRBJ1-4; TRBD1 agrees at 8 bases. The V segment lost 0 bases and the J segment 4 bases; nucleotides outside the gene matches: 10. The CDR3 has 18 amino acids. Germline V gives CDR1 MGHRA, CDR2 YSYEKL. DNA for the CDR3: TGCGCCAGCAGCCAAGATCTGGGCGGGACAGGCCGTAATGAAAAACTGTTTTTT. It codes for CASSQDLGGTGRNEKLFF.

Written as DNA, the CDR3 is TGCAGCTGTTCCGGGACTAGCGGGAGGGCAACCTACGAGCAGTACTTC. It translates to CSCSGTSGRATYEQYF. The chain uses TRBV29-1 and TRBJ2-7; 16 bases agree with TRBD2. This CDR3 spans 16 amino acids. Per germline, CDR1 SQVTM and CDR2 ANQGSEA. V was pared by 8 bases and J by 2 bases, with 9 bases of the junction left unmatched.

The chain recombines TRBV11-2 with TRBJ2-6, with a possible D match to TRBD1 (5 bases). With 2 bases removed from V and 1 base from J, the gap between germline ends came to 9 bases. Germline V CDR1 and CDR2: SGHAT, FQNNGV. The CDR3 consists of 16 residues. The CDR3 region has the DNA TGTGCCAGCAGCTTAATGCAGGGTTCTGGGGCCAACGTCCTGACTTTC. Translation gives CASSLMQGSGANVLTF.

A single count supports this clone. The rearrangement uses TRBV19 and TRBJ2-3; 9 bases align to TRBD2. The junction had 5 bases not matched to a gene; V was cut back by 2 bases and J by 5 bases. The CDR3 sequence is 15 residues long. Germline-derived CDR1 and CDR2 are LNHDA and SQIVND (reference sequence). The CDR3 sequence: CASSIPAGGVDTQYF. Here the CDR3 DNA reads TGTGCCAGTAGTATACCAGCGGGAGGAGTAGATACGCAGTATTTT.

The gene calls are TRBV7-8 and TRBJ1-1; the D gene is possibly TRBD1 (5 bases). The CDR3 has 15 amino acids. With 1 base removed from V and 7 bases from J, the gap between germline ends came to 16 bases. Germline V gene lookup returns CDR1 SGHVS and CDR2 FQNEAQ. CDR3 in DNA: TGTGCCAGCAGCTTAGTTTTCGGGGGAAGAAGTGAAGCTTTCTTT. It translates to CASSLVFGGRSEAFF. The variable domain in full, completed from reference TRBV7-8 and TRBJ1-1, reads GAGVSQSPRYKVAKRGQDVALRCDPISGHVSLFWYQQALGQGPEFLTYFQNEAQLDKSGLPSDRFFAERPEGSVSTLKIQRTQQEDSAVYLCASSLVFGGRSEAFFGQGTRLTVV.

The chain employs TRBV28 and TRBJ1-1; no clear D gene. V was shortened by 8 bases and J by 1 base, with 8 bases between the two germline ends. The CDR3 is made up of 12 amino acids. Germline values: CDR1 MDHEN, CDR2 SYDVKM. CDR3 residues: CASGSGNTEAFF. The CDR3 DNA reads TGTGCCAGCGGTTCAGGGAACACTGAAGCTTTCTTT.

This chain uses TRBV11-3 with TRBJ1-2, with D perhaps matching TRBD1 (5 bases). V shed 1 base and J shed 4 bases, with 7 bases lying between them. The CDR3 is made up of 13 amino acids. Per the germline V gene, CDR1 is SGHNT and CDR2 is YENEEA. CDR3 protein: CASSLAGIYGYTF. The CDR3 DNA follows: TGTGCCAGCAGCTTAGCAGGGATCTATGGCTACACCTTC.

V is TRBV6-6 and J is TRBJ2-5, with D maybe TRBD2 (5 bases). CDR1 is MNHNY and CDR2 is SVGAGI in the germline V gene (reference sequence). Trimming took off 0 bases at V and 4 bases at J, with 9 bases between the two ends. The CDR3 loop spans 14 amino acids. CDR3: CASSYSRAGETQYF. In nucleotides, the CDR3 is TGTGCCAGCAGTTACTCGAGGGCCGGAGAGACCCAGTACTTC.

This rearrangement joins TRBV5-1 to TRBJ2-3, with a weak D call TRBD2 (6 bases). Trimming pared 4 bases from V and 0 bases from J, leaving 12 bases between. Germline V CDR1 and CDR2: SGHRS, YFSETQ. The CDR3 has 15 residues. The CDR3 nucleotides are TGCGCCAGCAGCCCCTCCGGGACTAGCACAGATACGCAGTATTTT. It codes for CASSPSGTSTDTQYF.

The J gene is TRBJ2-7, the V gene TRBV18; 10 bases line up with TRBD2. Germline lookup yields CDR1 KGHSH and CDR2 LQKENI. This CDR3 contains 16 residues. With V trimmed by 1 base and J by 3 bases, 6 bases remained unmatched. CDR3 sequence (DNA): TGTGCCAGCTCACCACTTGAGCGGGAGGGGTTCTACGAGCAGTACTTC. This codes for CASSPLEREGFYEQYF.

V usage is TRBV27 and J usage is TRBJ1-2; weak D call: TRBD1 (5 bases). The CDR3 totals 15 residues. Germline V lookup: CDR1 MNHEY, CDR2 SMNVEV (reference sequence). The V and J ends lost 2 bases and 4 bases respectively, with 14 bases between them. The CDR3 region has the DNA TGTGCCAGCAGTTTAATCGGGGTCGGGGGCTATGGCTACACCTTC. It translates to CASSLIGVGGYGYTF.

This chain joins TRBV5-4 and TRBJ1-2, with unresolved D. The CDR3 consists of 13 residues. V was clipped by 0 bases and J by 7 bases, with 10 bases between them. The germline V gene has CDR1 SGHNT and CDR2 YYREEE (reference sequence). The CDR3 loop is CASSLEASGGYTF. The CDR3 nucleotides are TGTGCCAGCAGCTTGGAGGCATCGGGTGGCTACACCTTC.

This rearrangement joins TRBV9 to TRBJ1-1, with 8 positions matching TRBD1. The ends lost 2 bases at V and 3 bases at J; junction bases unmatched: 12. The length of the CDR3 is 17 residues. Germline values: CDR1 SGDLS, CDR2 YYNGEE. This CDR3 reads CASSVGLGRQGYTEAFF. Here the CDR3 DNA reads TGTGCCAGCAGCGTCGGGCTTGGGCGACAGGGGTACACTGAAGCTTTCTTT.

CDR3: CASSTTGDLETEAFF. DNA of the CDR3: TGTGCCAGCAGCACAACAGGGGATCTTGAAACTGAAGCTTTCTTT. This chain joins TRBV7-3 and TRBJ1-1; 7 nucleotides match TRBD1. The V gene end was trimmed by 5 bases and the J gene end by 5 bases; junction bases not matched to a gene: 11. Germline V CDR1 and CDR2: SGHTA, FQGTGA. The CDR3 is 15 residues long. Filled out from reference TRBV7-3 and TRBJ1-1, the complete variable domain reads GAGVSQTPSNKVTEKGKYVELRCDPISGHTALYWYRQSLGQGPEFLIYFQGTGAADDSGLPNDRFFAVRPEGSVSTLKIQRTERGDSAVYLCASSTTGDLETEAFFGQGTRLTVV.

This CDR3 reads CASRLGQGADQPQHF. In nucleotides, the CDR3 is TGCGCCAGCAGACTGGGACAGGGGGCGGATCAGCCCCAGCATTTT. The chain recombines TRBV5-1 with TRBJ1-5; TRBD1 matches at 12 bases. With 5 bases clipped from V and 5 bases from J, the junction kept 5 bases outside the gene matches. The V gene's germline CDR1 is SGHRS and CDR2 YFSETQ. The CDR3 length is 15 residues.

The rearrangement joins TRBV19 to TRBJ2-3, with D possibly being TRBD2 (6 bases). The CDR3 covers 14 residues. In germline, CDR1 is LNHDA, CDR2 SQIVND (reference sequence). V was cut by 3 bases and J by 6 bases, with 13 bases left in between. CDR3 coding DNA: TGTGCCAGTAGTATTAAATCGAGCGGGGATACGCAGTATTTT. As protein: CASSIKSSGDTQYF.

J is TRBJ2-7 and V is TRBV7-2, with D possibly TRBD1 on 7 matching bases. The germline gives CDR1 SGHTA, CDR2 FQGNSA. The CDR3 length is 14 residues. V lost 7 bases, J lost 2 bases, and 15 bases lay in between. The CDR3 loop is CASNRGGVTYEQYF. CDR3 nucleotide sequence: TGTGCCAGCAACAGGGGAGGAGTTACCTACGAGCAGTACTTC.

The V call is TRBV5-4, the J call TRBJ2-3, with TRBD2 identical over 7 bases. CDR3 length: 14 amino acids. The germline gives CDR1 SGHNT, CDR2 YYREEE (reference sequence). The V and J ends lost 5 bases and 5 bases, in that order; junction bases with no gene match: 8. The CDR3 DNA follows: TGTGCCAGCAGTTGGGGGGGGATGCAAGATACGCAGTATTTT. Protein: CASSWGGMQDTQYF. The entire variable domain, with the rest obtained from reference TRBV5-4 and TRBJ2-3, is as follows: ETGVTQSPTHLIKTRGQQVTLRCSSQSGHNTVSWYQQALGQGPQFIFQYYREEENGRGNFPPRFSGLQFPNYSSELNVNALELDDSALYLCASSWGGMQDTQYFGPGTRLTVL.

The chain links TRBV5-8 to TRBJ2-1; TRBD1 matches at 10 bases. The germline gives CDR1 SGHTS, CDR2 YDEGEE. The ends lost 3 bases at V and 0 bases at J; junction bases unmatched: 3. The length of the CDR3 is 16 residues. DNA of the CDR3: TGTGCCAGCAGCTCGGGACAGGGGAGCTCCTACAATGAGCAGTTCTTC. Residues: CASSSGQGSSYNEQFF.

The chain uses TRBV19 and TRBJ1-2; 10 bases are shared with TRBD1. In germline, CDR1 is LNHDA, CDR2 SQIVND (reference sequence). Unmatched junction bases numbered 11, after V lost 6 bases and J lost 7 bases. CDR3 size: 15 residues. CDR3 DNA sequence: TGTGCCAGTAGAGAAACCGGGACAGGGGTAGTTGGCTACACCTTC. Encoded protein: CASRETGTGVVGYTF.

The chain recombines TRBV7-2 with TRBJ1-5; D unclear. Trimming removed 5 bases from V and 7 bases from J, with 15 bases in between. Germline values: CDR1 SGHTA, CDR2 FQGNSA. The CDR3 totals 14 residues. The CDR3 region is CASSPRRVSQPQHF. CDR3 in DNA: TGTGCCAGCAGCCCCCGCCGGGTAAGCCAGCCCCAGCATTTT.

The chain is built from TRBV19 and TRBJ2-5; 8 bases map to TRBD1. The V gene's germline CDR1 is LNHDA and CDR2 SQIVND (reference sequence). The CDR3 runs to 15 residues. The ends lost 2 bases at V and 2 bases at J; junction bases unmatched: 4. The CDR3 protein is CASSISRQGQETQYF. CDR3 bases: TGTGCCAGTAGTATATCGAGACAGGGGCAAGAGACCCAGTACTTC. Full variable domain (missing parts from reference TRBV19 and TRBJ2-5): DGGITQSPKYLFRKEGQNVTLSCEQNLNHDAMYWYRQDPGQGLRLIYYSQIVNDFQKGDIAEGYSVSREKKESFPLTVTSAQKNPTAFYLCASSISRQGQETQYFGPGTRLLVL.

The genes are TRBV6-5 and TRBJ1-2; 8 bases line up with TRBD1. The length of the CDR3 is 16 residues. Per the germline V gene, CDR1 is MNHEY and CDR2 is SVGAGI. The J segment lost 3 bases and the V segment lost 0 bases, leaving 6 bases of the junction unmatched. The CDR3: CASSYSPVQGDYGYTF. CDR3 in DNA: TGTGCCAGCAGTTACTCTCCGGTACAGGGGGACTATGGCTACACCTTC.

The V and J genes are TRBV7-2 and TRBJ2-2; TRBD2 matches 8 bases. Germline V lookup: CDR1 SGHTA, CDR2 FQGNSA. With V trimmed by 5 bases and J by 2 bases, 7 bases remained unmatched. The CDR3 covers 16 residues. CDR3 coding DNA: TGTGCCAGCAGCCGCCGAATAGCGGGAAACACCGGGGAGCTGTTTTTT. Its protein is CASSRRIAGNTGELFF. The full variable domain, its missing parts supplied by reference TRBV7-2 and TRBJ2-2, is GAGVSQSPSNKVTEKGKDVELRCDPISGHTALYWYRQSLGQGLEFLIYFQGNSAPDKSGLPSDRFSAERTGGSVSTLTIQRTQQEDSAVYLCASSRRIAGNTGELFFGEGSRLTVL.

The chain combines TRBV28 with TRBJ1-6; D unresolved. V was shortened by 4 bases and J by 4 bases, with 8 bases between the two germline ends. The CDR3 totals 14 residues. Germline V gene lookup returns CDR1 MDHEN and CDR2 SYDVKM. The chain's CDR3 is CASSSPGYNSPLHF. CDR3 nucleotides: TGTGCCAGCAGTTCCCCGGGTTATAATTCACCCCTCCACTTT.

The rearrangement links TRBV29-1 to TRBJ2-1; 7 bases agree with TRBD1. Germline loops: CDR1 SQVTM, CDR2 ANQGSEA. V dropped 7 bases and J dropped 4; count of bases not matched to a gene: 16. CDR3 length: 16 amino acids. CDR3 sequence (DNA): TGCAGCGCGACAGGGAAGCTCGAGGCGATATACAATGAGCAGTTCTTC. It is translated as CSATGKLEAIYNEQFF.

V and J are TRBV7-8 and TRBJ2-7; D not certain. CDR1 and CDR2 from the germline V gene are SGHVS and FQNEAQ. The length of the CDR3 is 12 residues. V lost 5 bases and J 0 bases, leaving 5 bases between the germline ends. The CDR3 loop is CASSPFSYEQYF. CDR3 coding DNA: TGTGCCAGCAGCCCATTCTCCTACGAGCAGTACTTC.

The genes are TRBV5-6 and TRBJ1-1, with TRBD1 matching 8 bases. Germline-derived CDR1 and CDR2 are SGHDT and YYEEEE. The CDR3 length is 14 residues. V was pared by 6 bases and J by 4 bases, with 8 bases of the junction left unmatched. CDR3 sequence reads: CASIYRGVSTEAFF. The CDR3 bases are TGTGCCAGCATCTACAGGGGGGTTTCCACTGAAGCTTTCTTT.

The chain recombines TRBV7-9 with TRBJ2-3; 11 bases line up with TRBD2. V shed 4 bases and J 4 bases; nucleotides not matched to a gene: 10. Germline assignment: CDR1 SEHNR and CDR2 FQNEAQ (reference sequence). CDR3 length: 17 residues. Here the CDR3 reads CASSSGTSGSGADTQYF. The CDR3 DNA is TGTGCCAGCAGCTCCGGCACTAGCGGGAGCGGCGCAGATACGCAGTATTTT.

The chain recombines TRBV20-1 with TRBJ1-2, with D unresolved. Germline V gene sequence: CDR1 DFQATT, CDR2 SNEGSKA (reference sequence). V was clipped by 3 bases and J by 7 bases, with 9 bases between them. The CDR3 has 11 residues. This CDR3 reads CSASAGGGYTF. For the CDR3, the DNA is TGCAGTGCTAGCGCCGGCGGTGGCTACACCTTC.